The source of this T cell receptor (beta chain) is a study of blood T cell repertoires in COVID-19. Study overall: The samples span acute and convalescent COVID-19 from the United States, Italy and Spain. T cells, B-cell-depleted T cells, or PBMCs provided the cDNA or gDNA that served as material.

Germline V CDR1 and CDR2: SEHNR, FQNEAQ (reference sequence). V lost 3 bases, J lost 2 bases, and 7 bases lay in between. CDR3 length: 13 residues. All enrollees were about 18 to 89 years old and from some 24 US areas. Participants' own reports of clinical history determined their cohort assignment. Measured with immunoSEQ multiplex PCR; TCRdb has only the in-frame clones, and not every one. The sample yields roughly 230,000 clones, about 90% seen once. The TCR originated in a woman in her thirties with acute COVID-19. Sequencing was performed on PBMCs or T cells enriched from blood (not recorded which). The chain has TRBV7-9 and TRBJ1-1; unclear D gene. CDR3 amino acids: CASSLESNTEAFF. In DNA form, the CDR3 reads TGTGCCAGCAGCTTGGAGTCAAACACTGAAGCTTTCTTT.